The T cell receptor (beta chain) described here comes from a study of OX40 agonist ivuxolimab in advanced cancers. Study-level results: Mean expanded clone counts were higher in CD8+ than CD4+ T cells. Some patients who did not respond also had low normalized T-cell clonal expansion.

If patients had autoimmune disease history or systemic immunosuppression, they were excluded. Notes on this clone: Its antigen is undetermined.

Some clones are missing from TCRdb's copy, which holds only in-frame ones; the method was immunoSEQ multiplex PCR. Of about 64,000 clones listed, over 70% are singletons. CDR3 length: 14 residues. CDR1 is SEHNR, CDR2 FQNEAQ, per germline (reference sequence). V was pared by 5 bases and J by 3 bases, with 10 bases between. The sequence was obtained from an adult with an advanced solid tumor such as melanoma, head and neck, liver or kidney cancer. The sample here was CD4+ or CD8+ T cells sorted from blood, taken in a trial of the OX40 agonist ivuxolimab. The chain carries TRBV7-9 and TRBJ2-2, with D tentatively TRBD1 (6 bases). CDR3 in amino acids: CASSPNRDTGELFF. CDR3 nucleotides: TGTGCCAGCAGCCCTAACAGGGACACCGGGGAGCTGTTTTTT.